The clone carrying this T cell receptor (beta chain) came up many times. Its antigen is not identified. The data were taken from a study of blood T cells in healthy people across ages. Study outcomes and limitations: The diversity estimates, figures obtained from one million T cells, were considered underestimates.

Trimming cost V 4 bases and J 8 bases; bases outside gene matches: 7. This CDR3 contains 15 residues. CDR1 is MNHEY and CDR2 is SVGAGI in the germline V gene. Together with a sample-barcoded 5' primer, a J-beta primer mix was included in a second PCR lasting 7 to 11 cycles. TCRdb itself ran the 5' RACE reads through MiXCR, one entry per CDR3 protein. The table lists 1.5 million to 2 million distinct CDR3 sequences, roughly 27% of them singletons. The rearrangement uses TRBV6-5 and TRBJ2-3, with TRBD1 matching over 12 bases. This clonotype was sampled from a woman aged 25 to 39 in good health. What was sequenced was blood. The CDR3 DNA sequence: TGTGCCAGCAGTTTACCGGGACAGGGGGCTGCTACGCAGTATTTT. This codes for CASSLPGQGAATQYF.